This T cell receptor beta chain was found in a study of blood T cell repertoires in COVID-19. Study context: The analysed material was cDNA or gDNA that came from T cells, B-cell-depleted T cells, or PBMCs.

Original processing methods: Scientists estimated how many nucleated cells there were by amplifying reference gene primers. The repertoire was sequenced with immunoSEQ multiplex PCR; TCRdb's copy has only in-frame clones and lacks some. For V, J and clone size, that table is used; D and trimming come from the DNA. The profile shows about 300,000 clones, 88% of them singletons. The CDR3 has 16 residues. Trimming cost V 0 bases and J 1 base, with 11 bases left between them. Germline values: CDR1 LGHNA, CDR2 YSLEER. The specimen sequenced was peripheral blood. The receptor was isolated from a man aged 18 to 35 with active or convalescent COVID-19. The chain combines TRBV4-3 with TRBJ2-3; D may be TRBD1 (6 bases). Here the CDR3 DNA reads TGCGCCAGCAGCCAAGAGGGTCACAGGGGCACAGATACGCAGTATTTT. As protein: CASSQEGHRGTDTQYF.